This T cell receptor (beta chain) emerged from a study of cytomegalovirus exposure and HLA in healthy donors. Germline V gives CDR1 SGDLS, CDR2 YYNGEE. Trimming removed 0 bases at V and 0 bases at J, with 10 bases between. The CDR3 has 15 amino acids. The PCR had 60 Vbeta and 13 Jbeta primers. TCRdb's table, derived via immunoSEQ multiplex PCR, lists solely in-frame clones and lacks some. Here the sample spans tens of thousands of clones, over 70% being singletons. The sequence was obtained from a man aged 45 to 65 in good health and CMV-seropositive. Input material: PBMCs. The rearrangement uses TRBV9 and TRBJ2-7; D gene unclear. CDR3 nucleotides: TGTGCCAGCAGCGTAGCCGCTACCAACTCCTACGAGCAGTACTTC. This codes for CASSVAATNSYEQYF.